The T cell receptor (beta chain) under discussion was sequenced for a study of vaccination and CD4 T cells after COVID-19. Trimming took off 8 bases at V and 7 bases at J, with 12 bases between the two ends. From germline, CDR1 is MDHEN and CDR2 SYDVKM. The CDR3 loop spans 12 amino acids. Oncomine TCR Beta short-read sequencing was applied to DNA from cultured CD4+ T cells. TCRdb reprocessed the PCR reads with MiXCR, giving one entry per CDR3 protein. This sample has roughly 17,000 distinct CDR3 sequences, with roughly 56% found just once. This clonotype has only one observation. What it binds is not known. Treatment indicated: approximately 9-day PBMC culture with coronavirus spike peptide pools or control peptides (ViraFEST assay).

The sequencing input was CD4+ T cells from blood, cultured in vitro. V and J are TRBV28 and TRBJ2-1; tentatively, D is TRBD2 (6 bases). This TCR came from a human donor who had recovered from COVID-19. The CDR3 sequence is CASGRGGNEQFF. Written as DNA, the CDR3 is TGTGCCAGCGGGCGTGGGGGGAATGAGCAGTTCTTC.